Presented here are 29 T cell receptor beta chains from one specimen sequenced in a study of molecular identifiers for immune sequencing clone quantification. MiXCR, run by TCRdb on the PCR reads, gives a single entry per CDR3 protein. The table lists about 510,000 distinct CDR3 sequences, roughly 23% of them singletons. Specimen: naive CD8+ T cells from blood, with Jurkat cell RNA spiked in. Noted subset: FACS-sorted CD8+CD4-CCR7+CD45RA+ naive T cells. The receptors originated from a human donor in good health. Some libraries in this study had Jurkat cell RNA spiked in.

In this sample, this clonotype turned up many times. This chain joins TRBV4-3 and TRBJ2-7, with D unclear. The CDR3 is 14 amino acids. The V and J ends lost 2 bases and 3 bases respectively, with 11 bases between them. CDR1 and CDR2 from the germline V gene are LGHNA and YSLEER. The CDR3 protein is CASSQMSTYYEQYF. The CDR3 region has the DNA TGCGCCAGCAGCCAAATGTCCACATACTACGAGCAGTACTTC.

This clonotype was observed once. A read error is possible here, since a much larger clone lies one base away. This sequence joins TRBV7-6 and TRBJ1-1, with D possibly being TRBD1 (5 bases). CDR1 and CDR2 from the germline V gene are SGHVS and FNYEAQ. The CDR3 totals 14 residues. The CDR3 DNA reads TGTGCCAGCAGCTTATCAGGGCCTGACACTGAAGCTCTCTTT. Its translation is CASSLSGPDTEALF.

This clonotype was seen ten or more times. The chain links TRBV7-9 to TRBJ2-3; D possibly corresponds to TRBD2 (6 bases). The CDR3 has 12 residues. CDR1 and CDR2 (germline): SEHNR, FQNEAQ (reference sequence). Trimming cost V 5 bases and J 10 bases, with 13 bases left between them. The CDR3 is CASSLGGTAQYF. CDR3 DNA sequence: TGTGCCAGCAGCCTGGGCGGGACTGCGCAGTATTTT.

As DNA, the CDR3 is TGTGCCACCAGCAGAGCCCCGGTAGGTGAGCAGTACTTC. It specifies CATSRAPVGEQYF. The rearrangement joins TRBV15 to TRBJ2-7; no definite D call. Germline CDR1 reads LNHNV; CDR2 reads YYDKDF (reference sequence). The CDR3 contains 13 residues. The germline V and J ends were trimmed by 1 base and 7 bases, with 11 bases remaining between them.

With regard to this clonotype: A much larger clonotype is one base distant, so this may be a read error. The chain is built from TRBV20-1 and TRBJ1-1; TRBD1 is a possible D gene (6 bases). The CDR3 covers 15 residues. Trimming took off 3 bases at V and 1 base at J, with 15 bases between the two ends. Germline CDR1 reads DFQATT; CDR2 reads SNEGSKA (reference sequence). CDR3 sequence: CSARYRRGPNTEAFF. In nucleotides, the CDR3 is TGCAGTGCTAGGTATCGACGGGGGCCGAACACTGAAGCTTTCTTT.

To note about this clonotype: At one end the junction does not follow the germline gene, possibly because of a read error. The chain employs TRBV28 and TRBJ2-3; 13 positions match TRBD2. CDR1 and CDR2 from the germline V gene are MDHEN and SYDVKM. This CDR3 is built from 15 residues. CDR3 sequence: CASRGLAGTTGTQYF. The CDR3 nucleotides read TGTGCCAGCAGGGGACTAGCGGGAACGACAGGTACGCAGTATTTT.

The table lists this clonotype with many counts. This chain connects TRBV5-6 to TRBJ1-1; a weak D match, TRBD1 (6 bases). Per germline, CDR1 SGHDT and CDR2 YYEEEE. The V end was cut by 6 bases, the J end by 8 bases, with 14 bases between. The CDR3 runs 12 residues. The CDR3 nucleotides read TGTGCCAGCACCAAACTTGGGACAGAAGCTTTCTTT. Protein product: CASTKLGTEAFF.

The chain recombines TRBV12-3 or TRBV12-4 with TRBJ2-7, with D unresolved. This CDR3 is built from 14 residues. The V gene lost 1 base and the J gene lost 3 bases, with 10 bases spanning the gap. As DNA, the CDR3 is TGTGCCAGCAGTTTAGTTGCCAGAAACTACGAGCAGTACTTC. Amino acids: CASSLVARNYEQYF.

This clonotype occurred once. A much bigger clone sits one base away, suggesting this may be a read error. This sequence joins TRBV18 and TRBJ1-1; no clear D gene. Trimming left V 7 bases short and J 1 base short, with 7 bases between. Germline CDR1 and CDR2: KGHSH and LQKENI. CDR3 length: 12 residues. In DNA, the CDR3 is TGTGCCAGCTTTCGGGGGAACACTGAAGCTTTCTTT. This gives the protein CASFRGNTEAFF.

For this clonotype: Just one base apart from a much larger clone, this may be a read error. The rearrangement links TRBV29-1 to TRBJ1-4; D perhaps matches TRBD1 (6 bases). The CDR3 length is 13 residues. From germline, CDR1 is SQVTM and CDR2 ANQGSEA. Here the CDR3 reads CSVAGGQGEKPFF. CDR3 nucleotides: TGCAGCGTTGCGGGGGGCCAGGGTGAAAAACCGTTTTTT.

This clonotype was counted many times. The rearrangement joins TRBV28 to TRBJ2-7; D call uncertain. This CDR3 comprises 14 residues. V was cut by 3 bases and J by 3 bases, with 12 bases left in between. Germline V lookup: CDR1 MDHEN, CDR2 SYDVKM. In DNA form, the CDR3 reads TGTGCCAGCAGTTTCCCGGGCGGAGACTACGAGCAGTACTTC. Protein: CASSFPGGDYEQYF.

This clonotype has only a few counts. CDR3 sequence reads: CASSIWAEDEQYF. In DNA form, the CDR3 reads TGTGCCAGTAGTATCTGGGCAGAAGACGAGCAGTACTTC. The V and J genes are TRBV19 and TRBJ2-7; D not resolved. Trimming took 3 bases from V and 5 from J, leaving 11 bases between them. The CDR3 spans 13 residues. The germline gives CDR1 LNHDA, CDR2 SQIVND (reference sequence).

This clonotype turned up a few times. The rearrangement links TRBV11-2 to TRBJ2-1; no firm D call. In germline, CDR1 is SGHAT, CDR2 FQNNGV. V lost 3 bases, J lost 0 bases, and 9 bases lay in between. This CDR3 has 15 residues. The chain's CDR3 is CASSFVYSSYNEQFF. CDR3 sequence (DNA): TGTGCCAGCAGCTTCGTTTACAGCTCCTACAATGAGCAGTTCTTC.

This clonotype has a count of ten or more. V gene TRBV5-8 combines with J gene TRBJ2-7, with D perhaps matching TRBD1 or TRBD2 (5 bases each). V was cut by 7 bases and J by 3 bases, with 14 bases left in between. The CDR3 length is 13 residues. The germline V gene encodes CDR1 SGHTS and CDR2 YDEGEE. The chain's CDR3 is CASGRGPHYEQYF. For the CDR3, the DNA is TGTGCCAGCGGCCGGGGCCCCCACTACGAGCAGTACTTC.

The chain has TRBV12-2 and TRBJ2-3; no check of the table's D call, TRBD2, against the DNA was made. TRBV12-2 represents a pseudogene. This CDR3 comprises 14 residues. This CDR3 reads CASRFERSTDTQYF. As DNA, the CDR3 is TGTGCAAGTCGCTTCGAGCGGTCCACAGATACGCAGTATTTT.

As to this clonotype: A much larger clone differs by one base, so this may be a read error. This chain uses TRBV20-1 with TRBJ2-5, with TRBD2 matching over 10 bases. Germline lookup yields CDR1 DFQATT and CDR2 SNEGSKA (reference sequence). CDR3 length: 16 amino acids. The CDR3 is CNARGGLAEYQETQYF. The CDR3 coding sequence is TGCAATGCTAGGGGAGGACTAGCGGAGTACCAAGAGACCCAGTACTTC.

As to this clonotype: Sequence at one end of the junction differs from germline and may be a read error. The rearrangement links TRBV4-3 to TRBJ2-1; D unresolved. The CDR3 runs 16 residues. Germline values: CDR1 LGHNA, CDR2 YSLEER. This CDR3 reads CASSPTSQVPYHEQFF. Here the CDR3 DNA reads TGCGCCAGCAGCCCAACTTCGCAGGTACCCTACCATGAGCAGTTCTTC.

This clonotype was observed a single time. The chain combines TRBV5-6 with TRBJ2-5; D remains ambiguous. This CDR3 has 15 residues. Trimming shortened V by 2 bases and J by 4 bases, and 15 bases separated the two germline ends. The V gene's germline CDR1 is SGHDT and CDR2 YYEEEE. CDR3 coding DNA: TGTGCCAGCAGCTTACTCCCGGAGACCCGAGAGACCCAGTACTTC. This gives the protein CASSLLPETRETQYF.

This clonotype appeared a few times. This sequence joins TRBV5-4 and TRBJ2-2; tentatively, D is TRBD2 (7 bases). The CDR3 runs 16 residues. Trimming stripped 3 bases from V and 0 bases from J, with 12 bases between. Germline CDR1 and CDR2: SGHNT and YYREEE (reference sequence). CDR3 bases: TGTGCCAGCAGCTCCACGGGGGGCGCGAACACCGGGGAGCTGTTTTTT. It is translated as CASSSTGGANTGELFF.

This clonotype showed up just a few times. This chain uses TRBV19 with TRBJ2-1; no clear D gene. Germline CDR1 LNHDA, CDR2 SQIVND (reference sequence). The CDR3 has 13 residues. V lost 5 bases and J lost 0, with 5 bases in between. CDR3 protein: CASSESSYNEQFF. The CDR3 DNA reads TGTGCCAGTAGTGAAAGCTCCTACAATGAGCAGTTCTTC. The entire variable domain, with the rest obtained from reference TRBV19 and TRBJ2-1, is as follows: DGGITQSPKYLFRKEGQNVTLSCEQNLNHDAMYWYRQDPGQGLRLIYYSQIVNDFQKGDIAEGYSVSREKKESFPLTVTSAQKNPTAFYLCASSESSYNEQFFGPGTRLTVL.

Regarding this clonotype: The missing conserved phenylalanine or tryptophan at the end of this CDR3 makes a read error likely. The J gene is TRBJ2-2, the V gene TRBV30; possibly TRBD1 or TRBD2 for D (5 bases each). CDR3 length equals 15 residues. CDR1 is GTSNPN, CDR2 SVGIG, per germline (reference sequence). The V gene lost 5 bases and the J gene lost 0 bases, with 13 bases spanning the gap. CDR3 sequence reads: CAWQYGTTNTGELFS. The CDR3 nucleotides are TGTGCCTGGCAATACGGGACGACGAACACCGGGGAGCTGTTTTCT.

Ten or more counts support this clonotype. The V and J genes are TRBV12-3 or TRBV12-4 and TRBJ1-2; D unclear. V lost 7 bases and J 1 base, leaving 4 bases between the germline ends. The CDR3 has 11 residues. This CDR3 reads CASTDNYGYTF. The CDR3 DNA reads TGTGCCAGCACCGATAACTATGGCTACACCTTC.

This clonotype was found many times. The chain is built from TRBV27 and TRBJ2-7, with 13 bases aligning to TRBD2. With V trimmed by 5 bases and J by 2 bases, 9 bases remained unmatched. Germline-derived CDR1 and CDR2 are MNHEY and SMNVEV (reference sequence). The CDR3 covers 17 residues. CDR3 DNA: TGTGCCAGCAGTCTGCACCACGGGACTAGCGGGACCTACGAGCAGTACTTC. The encoded protein is CASSLHHGTSGTYEQYF.

There are many counts of this clonotype. V usage is TRBV6-4 and J usage is TRBJ1-5, with a possible D match to TRBD1 (6 bases). The CDR3 has 16 residues. Per the germline V gene, CDR1 is MRHNA and CDR2 is SNTAGT. Trimming stripped 11 bases from V and 14 bases from J, with 34 bases between. DNA of the CDR3: TGTGCCCTACCCACTCGGGAAAATGAGACAGGCCCTAAAAAGCATTTT. This gives the protein CALPTRENETGPKKHF.

The chain joins TRBV9 to TRBJ2-7; TRBD1 aligns across 10 bases. Germline V CDR1 and CDR2: SGDLS, YYNGEE. The CDR3 loop spans 16 amino acids. The V segment lost 3 bases and the J segment 5 bases; nucleotides outside the gene matches: 11. The chain's CDR3 is CASSEGTGAEGDEQYF. DNA for the CDR3: TGTGCCAGCAGCGAGGGGACAGGGGCGGAGGGGGACGAGCAGTACTTC.

This chain connects TRBV27 to TRBJ1-6, with D unclear. CDR1 and CDR2 (germline): MNHEY, SMNVEV (reference sequence). The CDR3 is made up of 12 amino acids. V was cut by 0 bases and J by 12 bases, with 6 bases left in between. CDR3 nucleotides: TGTGCCAGCAGTTTATCCGGAAAACCCCTCCACTTT. Its translation is CASSLSGKPLHF.

Regarding this clonotype: The junction does not match germline at one end; this may be a read error. The chain links TRBV6-5 to TRBJ2-7, with 16 bases fitting TRBD2. CDR1 and CDR2 (germline): MNHEY, SVGAGI. The CDR3 has 18 residues. CDR3 amino acids: CVSSLAGTSGRAAHEQYF. The CDR3 coding sequence is TGTGTCAGCAGTTTGGCCGGGACTAGCGGGAGGGCGGCCCACGAGCAGTACTTC.

In the case of this clonotype: With a much larger clone just one base away, this may be a read error. This chain uses TRBV20-1 with TRBJ2-3; D gene uncertain. The CDR3 covers 16 residues. Germline V gene lookup returns CDR1 DFQATT and CDR2 SNEGSKA (reference sequence). This CDR3 is CSARERNSTSTDTRYF. CDR3 bases: TGCAGTGCTAGAGAGAGGAATTCGACAAGCACAGATACGCGGTATTTT.

To note about this clonotype: A much bigger clone sits one base away, suggesting this may be a read error. The rearrangement uses TRBV7-9 and TRBJ1-1; tentative D call: TRBD1 (6 bases). Germline loops: CDR1 SEHNR, CDR2 FQNEAQ (reference sequence). The CDR3 is 10 amino acids. The V end lost 10 bases, the J end lost 7 bases, and 10 bases lay between the germline ends. CDR3 sequence (DNA): TGTGCCACCGGGGACATTGAAGCTTTCTTT. It is translated as CATGDIEAFF.